This T cell receptor beta chain came from a study of graft-versus-host responses after intestinal transplantation. Study conclusions and caveats: Subjects displaying graft-donor T cell macrochimerism possessed elevated graft-versus-host to host-versus-graft clonal ratios inside allografts.

This CDR3 spans 14 amino acids. V was pared by 2 bases and J by 10 bases, with 6 bases of the junction left unmatched. Germline V lookup: CDR1 MGHRA, CDR2 YSYEKL. A remark on this clone: Its antigen is unidentified.

Produced via immunoSEQ multiplex PCR; TCRdb's table is partial and in-frame only. This table has about 88,000 clones, about nine tenths appearing once. This sample comprised unstimulated CD4+ T cells sorted from spleen or lymph node cells, obtained before intestinal transplant. The source of this sequence is a human donor who received an intestinal transplant. The V gene is TRBV4-1, the J gene TRBJ1-4; 8 nucleotides match TRBD1. DNA for the CDR3: TGCGCCAGCAGCCAACCGGACAGGGACGGAAAACTGTTTTTT. Residues: CASSQPDRDGKLFF.